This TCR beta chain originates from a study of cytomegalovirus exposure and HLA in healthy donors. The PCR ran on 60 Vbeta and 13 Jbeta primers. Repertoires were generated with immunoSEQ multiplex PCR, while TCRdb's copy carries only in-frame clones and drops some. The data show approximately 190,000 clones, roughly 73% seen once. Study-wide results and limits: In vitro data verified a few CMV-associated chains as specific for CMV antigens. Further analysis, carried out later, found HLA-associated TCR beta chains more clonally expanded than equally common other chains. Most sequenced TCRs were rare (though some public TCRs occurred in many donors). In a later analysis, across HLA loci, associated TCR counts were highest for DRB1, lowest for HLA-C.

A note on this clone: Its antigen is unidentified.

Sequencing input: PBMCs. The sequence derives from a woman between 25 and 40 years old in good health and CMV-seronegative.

DNA of the CDR3: TGTGCCATCAGTGAGTCTCCATCCGGACTAGCGCAGAGCACAGATACGCAGTATTTT. Translated: CAISESPSGLAQSTDTQYF. The chain employs TRBV10-3 and TRBJ2-3; 9 bases align to TRBD2. This CDR3 has 19 amino acids. V lost 0 bases, J lost 0 bases, and 10 bases stayed unmatched. The germline CDR1 and CDR2 sequences are ENHRY and SYGVKD.